This TCR beta chain was identified in a study of CXCR3-negative and CXCR3-positive naive CD8 T cells. Study results and limitations: Comparison of naive subsets found surface CD5 to be comparable, and TCR strength was inferred on the basis of TRB CDR3 properties. Relative to CXCR3-negative naive cells, CXCR3-positive naive cells had more hydrophobic TRB CDR3s.

Naive CD8+ T cells carried a CD45RO-CCR7+CD27+CD95- phenotype. As concerns this clonotype: The antigen remains undetermined.

Per germline, CDR1 DFQATT and CDR2 SNEGSKA (reference sequence). The CDR3 totals 15 residues. TRB cDNA libraries were made by UMI-labeled 5' RACE. TCRdb re-analyzed the 5' RACE reads; it lists each CDR3 protein once, without DNA. The sample includes some 140,000 distinct CDR3 sequences. V and J are TRBV20-1 and TRBJ2-2; TCRdb reports TRBD2, a call that lacks DNA to check it against. The source is a human donor in good health. Some clones in this sample may be carry-over from other donors' samples. The sample was naive CXCR3+ CD8+ T cells from blood. Sample subset: CD45RO-CCR7+CD27+CD95- naive CD8+ T cells expressing CXCR3 (TNR3+). CDR3 residues: CSANNPGLATGELFF.